This T cell receptor (beta chain) originates from a study of blood T cell repertoires in COVID-19 (dated by TCRdb to 2020 to 2021). General notes on the study: Samples from collaborators originated in the United States, Italy and Spain and spanned both the acute and convalescent phases of COVID-19. The prospective study material was composed of cDNA or gDNA derived from T cells, B-cell-depleted T cells, or PBMCs. Subjects who had been exposed to COVID-19, were actively infected with it, or had recovered from it provided the deeply sampled blood TCRbeta repertoires that made up the dataset. The repertoires were released in a freely available public database intended as a resource for research on the immune response to SARS-CoV-2. The samples were drawn from the first 160 participants of the ongoing ImmuneRACE study and from over a thousand subjects provided by 6 global collaborators. Sample metadata almost always included a de-identified subject ID, COVID-19 status, age in years and sex. Where HLA class I and class II types were available, the types were taken from metadata supplied by the sample provider, not from assay-based typing.

Whole blood was collected in K2EDTA tubes by collaborating institutions according to the institutions' own protocols. For TCRbeta analysis, collaborators shipped samples in one of three forms: frozen whole blood, isolated PBMCs, or DNA extracted from either of those sample types. From cysteine to phenylalanine, the CDR3 is 14 amino acids long. Of the read, only the CDR3 DNA is kept; its 42 bases are in frame from base 1. In the germline V gene, CDR1 corresponds to SGHRS and CDR2 to YFSETQ. V trim: 4 bases; J trim: 8 bases; unmatched bases: 11. TCRbeta CDR3 regions were amplified from genomic DNA using the immunoSEQ Assay, a bias-controlled multiplex PCR. The authors processed their data as follows. Nucleated cell counts per sample were estimated from amplification of reference gene primers within the assay. Sequence reads were collapsed and filtered to measure the absolute abundance of every unique TCRbeta CDR3 rearrangement. For each sample, productive Simpson clonality was calculated by taking the square root of Simpson's diversity index across productive rearrangements. TCRdb limited this immuneACCESS table to in-frame rearrangements with V and J called. A share of clones is missing; checked studies link under half to unresolved V genes, and the rest is unexplained. V and J calls and clone size are as listed in that table; D and trimming were resolved from the DNA. The sample table contains 110,000 to 150,000 clones; only one count was recorded for 79% of them. The top ten clonotypes cover over 8.5% of the sample.

Worth noting for this clone: There is no known antigen for this receptor. No per-base quality is available; no much larger clone lies one base away.

Broader findings and caveats from the paper: The quantity of clinical and demographic metadata differed by source and by participant and was supplied without curation.

Sequencing was carried out using peripheral blood. The TCR comes from a man in his fifties or sixties with active or convalescent COVID-19. The V and J segments used are TRBV5-1 and TRBJ1-2; 7 middle bases align to TRBD1. CDR3 region: CASSGLDREAGYTF. The nucleotides read TGCGCCAGCAGCGGACTCGACAGGGAGGCAGGCTACACCTTC.